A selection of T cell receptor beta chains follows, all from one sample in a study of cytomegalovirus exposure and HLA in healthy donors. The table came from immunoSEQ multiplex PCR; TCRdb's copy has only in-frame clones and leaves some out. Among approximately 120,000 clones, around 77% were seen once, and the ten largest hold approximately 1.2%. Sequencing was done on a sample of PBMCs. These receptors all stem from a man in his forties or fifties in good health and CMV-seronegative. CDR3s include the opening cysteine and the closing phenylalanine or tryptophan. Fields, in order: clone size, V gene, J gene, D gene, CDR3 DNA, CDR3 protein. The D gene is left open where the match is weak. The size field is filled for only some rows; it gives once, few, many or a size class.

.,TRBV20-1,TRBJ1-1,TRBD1,TGCAGTGCCGACAGGGCTACTGAAGCTTTCTTT,CSADRATEAFF
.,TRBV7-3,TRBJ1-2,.,TGTGCCAGCAGCGGCCTACAGGGAGATGGCTACACCTTC,CASSGLQGDGYTF
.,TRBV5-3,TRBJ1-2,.,TGTGCCAGAAGTTCCGGACTGATCAACTATGGCTACACCTTC,CARSSGLINYGYTF
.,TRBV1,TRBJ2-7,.,TGCACCAGCAAGATTCGGGGTTGCGGGGGCTTATCCTACGAGCAGTACTTC,CTSKIRGCGGLSYEQYF
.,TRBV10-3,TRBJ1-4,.,TGTGCCATCAGTGAGTCCAGAGGTTCACGCGAAAAACTGTTTTTT,CAISESRGSREKLFF
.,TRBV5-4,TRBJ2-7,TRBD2,TGTGCCAGCAGCTTCAGCGGGAGCTACTACTACGAGCAGTACTTC,CASSFSGSYYYEQYF
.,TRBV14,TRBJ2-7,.,TGTGCCAGCAGCCTGAGACATAGCGGAGGTCCGGAGCAGTACTTC,CASSLRHSGGPEQYF
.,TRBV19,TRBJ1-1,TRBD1,TGTGCCAGTGGGGGGACAGCCATGAACACTGAAGCTTTCTTT,CASGGTAMNTEAFF
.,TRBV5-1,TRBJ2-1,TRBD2,TGCGCCAGCAGCCAGGGACTAGCGGGAGAAGAGCAGTTCTTC,CASSQGLAGEEQFF
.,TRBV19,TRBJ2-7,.,TGTGCCAGTAGTCCCCGGGAAAGTTGGCACGAGCAGTACTTC,CASSPRESWHEQYF
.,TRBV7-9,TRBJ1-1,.,TGTGCCAGCAGCTTAAATCAGAGGATGAACACTGAAGCTTTCTTT,CASSLNQRMNTEAFF
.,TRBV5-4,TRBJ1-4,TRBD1,TGTGCCAGCAGCACGCGACAGGGATACGGTGAAAAACTGTTTTTT,CASSTRQGYGEKLFF
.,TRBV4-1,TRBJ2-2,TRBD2,TGCGCCAGCAGTCCCGGACTAGCGGGTAGCGGGGAGCTGTTTTTT,CASSPGLAGSGELFF
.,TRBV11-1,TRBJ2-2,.,TGTGCCAGCAGCTTCAGGGTTGGGGCCGGGGAGCTGTTTTTT,CASSFRVGAGELFF
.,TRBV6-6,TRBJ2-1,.,TGTGCCAGCGAATTGGGTGTCGGGGGCAATGAGCAGTTCTTC,CASELGVGGNEQFF
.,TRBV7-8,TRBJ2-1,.,TGTGCCAGCAGCTTAGGGGCCGAGCAGTTCTTC,CASSLGAEQFF
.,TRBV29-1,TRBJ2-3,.,TGCAGCGTTGAGAGCTCGGGGAGGGCCAGGGGTGATACGCAGTATTTT,CSVESSGRARGDTQYF
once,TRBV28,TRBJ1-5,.,TGTGCCAGCAGGGGTACGGGAACGCCGCCCCAGCATTTT,CASRGTGTPPQHF
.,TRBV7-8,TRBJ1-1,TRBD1,TGTGCCAGCAGCTTGCGGACAGGGGCGAACACTGAAGCTTTCTTT,CASSLRTGANTEAFF
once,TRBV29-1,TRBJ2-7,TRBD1,TGCAGCGTTGAAGATCAGGGACAGAACTCCTACGAGCAGTACTTC,CSVEDQGQNSYEQYF
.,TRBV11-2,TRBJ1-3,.,TGTGCCAGCAGTTTAACGGGATCTTGGGGAAACACCATATATTTT,CASSLTGSWGNTIYF
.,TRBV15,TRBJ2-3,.,TGTGCCACCAGCAGAGGTGAGGGGGCAGATACGCAGTATTTT,CATSRGEGADTQYF
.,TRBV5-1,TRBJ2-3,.,TGCGCCAGCAGCTTGAATGGAGCTGTAGATACGCAGTATTTT,CASSLNGAVDTQYF
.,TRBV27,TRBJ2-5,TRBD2,TGTGCCAGCACCGTAGCGGGGGGGGAGACCCAGTACTTC,CASTVAGGETQYF
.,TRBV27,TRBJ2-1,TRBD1,TGTGCCAGCAGTTTACTCGGGCTGGACAGGGTGAACTACAATGAGCAGTTCTTC,CASSLLGLDRVNYNEQFF
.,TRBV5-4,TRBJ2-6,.,TGTGCCAGCAGCCCCAGGCAGGGGACAAGCTCTGGGGCCAACGTCCTGACTTTC,CASSPRQGTSSGANVLTF
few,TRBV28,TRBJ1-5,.,TGTGCCAGCAGTCCCTCGAATCAGCCCCAGCATTTT,CASSPSNQPQHF
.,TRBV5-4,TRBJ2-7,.,TGTGCCAGCAGCGAAAAAAACGGGATCTCCTACGAGCAGTACTTC,CASSEKNGISYEQYF
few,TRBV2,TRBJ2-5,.,TGTGCCAGCAGTGCGGCTAGCTTCCAAGAGACCCAGTACTTC,CASSAASFQETQYF
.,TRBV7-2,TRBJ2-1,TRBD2,TGTGCCAGCAGCTTAACTAGCGGGAGGGCCTCCTACAATGAGCAGTTCTTC,CASSLTSGRASYNEQFF
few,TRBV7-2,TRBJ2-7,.,TGTGCCAGCGGACAAGACTCCTACGAGCAGTACTTC,CASGQDSYEQYF
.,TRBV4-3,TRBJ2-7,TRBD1,TGCGCCAGCAGCCATGAAGATGGGACAGGGGCCTACGAGCAGTACTTC,CASSHEDGTGAYEQYF
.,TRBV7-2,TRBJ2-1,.,TGTGCCAGCAGCTTCGGGACTGGAAACAATGAGCAGTTCTTC,CASSFGTGNNEQFF
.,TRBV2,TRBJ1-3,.,TGTGCCAGCCTACTTGAGGCGTCTGGAAACACCATATATTTT,CASLLEASGNTIYF
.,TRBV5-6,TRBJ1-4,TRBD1,TGTGCCAGCAGCCGACCAAATGACAGGGGGCATGAAAAACTGTTTTTT,CASSRPNDRGHEKLFF
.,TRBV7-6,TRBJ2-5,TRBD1,TGTGCCAGCAGTTACAGGGGAGAGACCCAGTACTTC,CASSYRGETQYF
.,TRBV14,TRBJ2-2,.,TGTGCCAGCAGTCCCGCCGGGGGTAGGACCGGGGAGCTGTTTTTT,CASSPAGGRTGELFF
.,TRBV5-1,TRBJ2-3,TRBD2,TGCGCCAGCAGCTTACCGGGAACTAGCGGACGCACAGATACGCAGTATTTT,CASSLPGTSGRTDTQYF
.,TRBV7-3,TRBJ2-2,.,TGTGCCAGCAGCTTACGCCCGGGGTCGAACACCGGGGAGCTGTTTTTT,CASSLRPGSNTGELFF
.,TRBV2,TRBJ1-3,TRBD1,TGTGCCAGCAGTGAGGGACAGGGAATTTCTGGAAACACCATATATTTT,CASSEGQGISGNTIYF
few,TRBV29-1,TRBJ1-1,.,TGCAGCGGACAAGTGGGCAGGGAGAACACTGAAGCTTTCTTT,CSGQVGRENTEAFF
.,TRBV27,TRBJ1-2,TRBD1,TGTGCCAGCAGTTTATCTATAGACAGGGCCTATGGCTACACCTTC,CASSLSIDRAYGYTF
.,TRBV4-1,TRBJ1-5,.,TGCGCCAGCAGCCAGACGGAGTATCAGCCCCAGCATTTT,CASSQTEYQPQHF
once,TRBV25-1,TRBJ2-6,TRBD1,TGTGCCAGCAGTGCTTTGGACAGGGCTGGGGCCAACGTCCTGACTTTC,CASSALDRAGANVLTF
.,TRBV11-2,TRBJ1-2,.,TGTGCCAGCACATCTTTCTTGGGCAGCAGCTATGGCTACACCTTC,CASTSFLGSSYGYTF
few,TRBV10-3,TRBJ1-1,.,TGTGCCACCAAGAATGGGAGGTGGACTGAAGCTTTCTTT,CATKNGRWTEAFF
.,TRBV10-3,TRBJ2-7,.,TGTGCCATCAGTGAAAGCACCGAGCAGTACTTC,CAISESTEQYF
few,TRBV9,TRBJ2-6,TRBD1,TGTGCCAGCTTTAGTAGGGACAGTGCACCGTCTGGGGCCAACGTCCTGACTTTC,CASFSRDSAPSGANVLTF
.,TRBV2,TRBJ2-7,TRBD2,TGTGCCAGCAGTGAACGAACTAGCGGGAGGGCCAAGCAGTACTTC,CASSERTSGRAKQYF
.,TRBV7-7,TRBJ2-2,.,TGTGCTAGCAGCTTAGCGGAGGGTACCGGGGAGCTGTTTTTT,CASSLAEGTGELFF